This T cell receptor beta chain was identified in a study of T cell changes during pregnancy in multiple sclerosis. From germline, CDR1 is SGHTA and CDR2 FQGTGA. The junction had 4 bases not matched to a gene; V was cut back by 5 bases and J by 3 bases. This CDR3 is 15 amino acids long. Sequenced by immunoSEQ multiplex PCR; TCRdb stores in-frame clones only, minus some. The sample has 93,000 or so clones, roughly nine tenths seen once; the top ten hold roughly 0.88%. This chain joins TRBV7-3 and TRBJ2-1, with TRBD2 matching 10 bases. Sequencing was performed on peripheral blood, taken after pregnancy. The clonotype originates from a female donor with multiple sclerosis, enrolled in a pregnancy study. The CDR3 DNA is TGTGCCAGCAGCGCGCTAGCGGGAGACTACAATGAGCAGTTCTTC. It specifies CASSALAGDYNEQFF.